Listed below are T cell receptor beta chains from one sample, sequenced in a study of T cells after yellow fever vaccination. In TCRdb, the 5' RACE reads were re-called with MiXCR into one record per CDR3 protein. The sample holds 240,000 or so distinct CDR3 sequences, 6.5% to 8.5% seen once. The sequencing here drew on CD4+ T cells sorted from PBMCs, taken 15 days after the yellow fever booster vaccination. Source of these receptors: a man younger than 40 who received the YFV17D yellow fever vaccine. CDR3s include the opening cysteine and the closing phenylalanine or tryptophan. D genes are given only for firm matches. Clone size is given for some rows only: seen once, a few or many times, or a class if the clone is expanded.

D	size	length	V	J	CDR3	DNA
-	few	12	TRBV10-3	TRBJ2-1	CAISESEDEQFF	TGTGCCATCAGTGAGTCCGAGGATGAGCAGTTCTTC
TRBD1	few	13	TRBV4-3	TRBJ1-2	CASSQGQGDGYTF	TGCGCCAGCAGCCAAGGGCAGGGGGACGGCTACACCTTC
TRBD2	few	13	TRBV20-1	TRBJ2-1	CSALAGYYNEQFF	TGCAGTGCGCTAGCGGGATACTACAATGAGCAGTTCTTC
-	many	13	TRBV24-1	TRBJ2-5	CATGRTGAETQYF	TGTGCCACAGGACGGACGGGTGCGGAGACCCAGTACTTC
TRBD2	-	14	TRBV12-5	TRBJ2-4	CASPRTSLINIQYF	TGTGCTAGTCCCCGGACTAGCTTAATAAACATTCAGTACTTC
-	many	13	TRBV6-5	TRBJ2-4	CASSSGDQNIQYF	TGTGCCAGCAGTTCAGGGGACCAAAACATTCAGTACTTC
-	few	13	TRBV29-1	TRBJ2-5	CSVVGPDGETQYF	TGCAGCGTTGTTGGTCCCGACGGCGAGACCCAGTACTTC
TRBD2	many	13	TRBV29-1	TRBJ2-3	CSVEPAGGDTQYF	TGCAGCGTTGAACCCGCCGGGGGGGATACGCAGTATTTT
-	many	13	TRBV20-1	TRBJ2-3	CSARDGSTDTQYF	TGCAGTGCTAGAGACGGGAGCACAGATACGCAGTATTTT
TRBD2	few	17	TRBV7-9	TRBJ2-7	CASSTDRPRTSAHEQYF	TGTGCCAGCAGCACTGACAGACCAAGGACTAGCGCCCACGAGCAGTACTTC
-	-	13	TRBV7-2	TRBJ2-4	CASSLRTGDIQYF	TGTGCCAGCAGCTTAAGGACCGGGGACATTCAGTACTTC
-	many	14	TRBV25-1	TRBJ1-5	CASSEGLGNQPQHF	TGTGCCAGCAGTGAAGGTCTGGGCAATCAGCCCCAGCATTTT
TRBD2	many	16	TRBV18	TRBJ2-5	CASSPLAGSGQETQYF	TGTGCCAGCTCACCCCTAGCGGGATCTGGCCAAGAGACCCAGTACTTC
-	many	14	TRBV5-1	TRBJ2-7	CASSIRSGSYEQYF	TGCGCCAGCAGCATCCGGTCGGGGAGTTACGAGCAGTACTTC
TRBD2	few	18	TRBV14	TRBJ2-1	CASSQDLGASGTYNEQFF	TGTGCCAGCAGCCAAGATCTTGGGGCTAGCGGAACCTACAATGAGCAGTTCTTC
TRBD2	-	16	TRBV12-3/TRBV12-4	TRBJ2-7	CASSRGGGLAPYEQYF	TGTGCCAGCAGTAGGGGTGGGGGACTAGCCCCCTACGAGCAGTACTTC
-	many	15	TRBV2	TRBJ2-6	CASSDAVSGANVLTF	TGTGCCAGCAGTGATGCGGTCTCTGGGGCCAACGTCCTGACTTTC
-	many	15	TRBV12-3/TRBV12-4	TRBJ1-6	CASSLGGSGNSPLHF	TGTGCCAGCAGTTTAGGGGGGAGTGGTAATTCACCCCTCCACTTT
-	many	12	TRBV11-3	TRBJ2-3	CASSLNRDTQYF	TGTGCCAGCAGCTTAAACCGAGATACGCAGTATTTT
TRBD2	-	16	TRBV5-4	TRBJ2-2	CASSLGGLAGVRELFF	TGTGCCAGCAGCTTGGGGGGACTAGCGGGAGTGCGGGAGCTGTTTTTT
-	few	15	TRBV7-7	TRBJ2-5	CASSLLSGNQETQYF	TGTGCTAGCAGCTTACTTTCGGGGAACCAAGAGACCCAGTACTTC
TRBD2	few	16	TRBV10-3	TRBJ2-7	CATDSTSGPGRNEQYF	TGTGCCACCGATTCGACTAGCGGTCCAGGGAGGAACGAGCAGTACTTC
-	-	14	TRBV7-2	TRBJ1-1	CASSKTGNTNEAFF	TGTGCCAGCAGCAAAACCGGGAATACTAATGAAGCTTTCTTT
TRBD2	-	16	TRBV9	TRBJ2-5	CASSPGLAGGLETQYF	TGTGCCAGCAGCCCAGGACTAGCGGGAGGATTAGAGACCCAGTACTTC
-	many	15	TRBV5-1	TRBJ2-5	CASSLAPGDRETQYF	TGCGCCAGCAGCTTGGCCCCAGGGGATAGGGAGACCCAGTACTTC
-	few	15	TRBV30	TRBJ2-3	CAWSLASYLPDTQYF	TGTGCCTGGAGTCTTGCTAGTTATCTTCCAGATACGCAGTATTTT
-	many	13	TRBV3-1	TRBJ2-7	CASSQPGRREQYF	TGTGCCAGCAGCCAACCAGGGAGGCGCGAGCAGTACTTC
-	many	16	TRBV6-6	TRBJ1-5	CASIARGVGGNQPQHF	TGTGCCAGCATCGCAAGGGGGGTCGGGGGCAATCAGCCCCAGCATTTT
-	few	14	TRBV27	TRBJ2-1	CASSLKALGYEQFF	TGTGCCAGCAGTTTAAAAGCCCTGGGTTATGAGCAGTTCTTC
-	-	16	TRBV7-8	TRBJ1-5	CASSSQGLGLNQPQHF	TGTGCCAGCAGCTCGCAGGGGCTGGGGCTCAATCAGCCCCAGCATTTT
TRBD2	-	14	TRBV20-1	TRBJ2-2	CSASLAGATGELFF	TGCAGTGCCTCACTAGCGGGAGCTACCGGGGAGCTGTTTTTT
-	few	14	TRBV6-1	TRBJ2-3	CASSRGRGGDTQYF	TGTGCCAGCAGCCGCGGCCGAGGGGGGGATACGCAGTATTTT
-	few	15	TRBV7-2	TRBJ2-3	CASSSAGQFTDTQYF	TGTGCCAGCAGCTCGGCGGGACAATTCACAGATACGCAGTATTTT
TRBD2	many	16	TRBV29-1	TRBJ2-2	CSVRRLAGDPTGELFF	TGCAGCGTTCGAAGACTAGCGGGAGACCCCACCGGGGAGCTGTTTTTT
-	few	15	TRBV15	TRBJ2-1	CATSRDPTEYNEQFF	TGTGCCACCAGCAGAGATCCGACAGAATACAATGAGCAGTTCTTC
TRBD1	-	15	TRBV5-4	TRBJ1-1	CASSFRQGAYTEAFF	TGTGCCAGCAGTTTTAGACAGGGGGCATACACTGAAGCTTTCTTT
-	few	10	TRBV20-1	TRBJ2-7	CSARTYEQYF	TGCAGTGCTAGAACGTACGAGCAGTACTTC
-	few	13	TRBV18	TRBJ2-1	CASSATVNNEQFF	TGTGCCAGCTCAGCGACTGTTAACAATGAGCAGTTCTTC
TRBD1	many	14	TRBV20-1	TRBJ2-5	CSARVDRGLETQYF	TGCAGTGCTAGAGTCGACAGGGGGCTAGAGACCCAGTACTTC
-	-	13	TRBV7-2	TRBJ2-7	CASKLDHIGEQYF	TGTGCCAGCAAATTGGATCATATAGGGGAGCAGTACTTC
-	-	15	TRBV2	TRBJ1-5	CASSAAANSNQPQHF	TGTGCCAGCAGTGCGGCAGCTAATAGCAATCAGCCCCAGCATTTT
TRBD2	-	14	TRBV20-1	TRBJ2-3	CSSQAGAPTDTQYF	TGCAGCAGCCAAGCGGGAGCCCCCACAGATACGCAGTATTTT
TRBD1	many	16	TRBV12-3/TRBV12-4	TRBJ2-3	CASSFGSRDRRDTQYF	TGTGCCAGCAGTTTCGGCTCCCGGGACAGGAGGGATACGCAGTATTTT
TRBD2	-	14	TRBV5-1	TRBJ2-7	CASSPSGGGYEQYF	TGCGCCAGCAGCCCTTCGGGGGGGGGCTACGAGCAGTACTTC
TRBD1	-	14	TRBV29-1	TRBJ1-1	CSVATGTGNTEAFF	TGCAGCGTAGCAACTGGGACAGGGAACACTGAAGCTTTCTTT
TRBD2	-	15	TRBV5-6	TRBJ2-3	CASSSPSGLQDTQYF	TGTGCCAGCAGCTCACCTAGCGGCCTGCAAGATACGCAGTATTTT
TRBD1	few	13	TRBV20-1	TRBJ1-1	CSAYQGANTEAFF	TGCAGTGCTTACCAGGGGGCGAACACTGAAGCTTTCTTT
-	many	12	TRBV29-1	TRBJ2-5	CSVETERETQYF	TGCAGCGTAGAGACGGAGAGAGAGACCCAGTACTTC
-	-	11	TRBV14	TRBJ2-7	CASSHVHEQYF	TGTGCCAGCAGCCACGTACACGAGCAGTACTTC
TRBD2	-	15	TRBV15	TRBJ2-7	CATSTIAGAKYEQYF	TGTGCCACCAGCACAATAGCGGGAGCTAAATACGAGCAGTACTTC
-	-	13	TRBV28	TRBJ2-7	CASSWGGVSEQYF	TGTGCCAGCAGTTGGGGAGGAGTTAGCGAGCAGTACTTC
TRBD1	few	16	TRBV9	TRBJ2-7	CASSVATGVGNERQYF	TGTGCCAGCAGCGTAGCTACAGGGGTAGGGAACGAACGGCAGTACTTC
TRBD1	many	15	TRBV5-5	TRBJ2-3	CASSRLTGEADTQYF	TGTGCCAGCAGCCGCTTGACAGGGGAGGCAGATACGCAGTATTTT
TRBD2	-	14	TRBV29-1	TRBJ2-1	CSGDALAGVNEQFF	TGCAGCGGCGATGCGCTAGCGGGAGTTAATGAGCAGTTCTTC
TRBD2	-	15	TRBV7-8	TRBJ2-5	CASSSPPLAVETQYF	TGTGCCAGCAGCTCGCCCCCCCTAGCGGTAGAGACCCAGTACTTC